The 19 T cell receptor beta chains in this list originate from one sample, sequenced in a study of cytomegalovirus exposure and HLA in healthy donors. PCR primers comprised 60 Vbeta and 13 Jbeta primers. The protocol was immunoSEQ multiplex PCR, while the TCRdb copy is restricted to in-frame clones and leaves out a portion. The profile shows around 99,000 clones, roughly three quarters of them singletons. Sequencing was carried out using PBMCs. The receptors derive from a woman aged 50 to 60 in good health and CMV-seropositive.

This chain joins TRBV29-1 and TRBJ1-2; 9 bases are shared with TRBD1. The germline V gene has CDR1 SQVTM and CDR2 ANQGSEA. The CDR3 runs to 13 residues. J gave up 1 base and V 6 bases, and 3 bases lay outside the gene matches. CDR3 loop: CSVRQGVNYGYTF. CDR3 sequence (DNA): TGCAGCGTGAGACAGGGGGTTAACTATGGCTACACCTTC.

V and J are TRBV6-6 and TRBJ1-2; the D gene is possibly TRBD1 (5 bases). CDR1 is MNHNY, CDR2 SVGAGI, per germline (reference sequence). The V end lost 6 bases, the J end lost 4 bases, and 9 bases lay between the germline ends. The CDR3 length is 12 residues. CDR3 coding DNA: TGTGCCAGCAGGCAGGGAGGCTATGGCTACACCTTC. It translates to CASRQGGYGYTF.

The rearrangement joins TRBV4-3 to TRBJ2-3, with D perhaps TRBD2 (5 bases). CDR1 and CDR2 from the germline V gene are LGHNA and YSLEER. The CDR3 has 17 residues. Deletions cut 2 bases from V and 4 bases from J, with 19 bases between. The DNA for the CDR3 is TGCGCCAGCAGCCAATTGGGCGCAGGACTGAGCCCAGATACGCAGTATTTT. Amino acid sequence: CASSQLGAGLSPDTQYF.

The chain links TRBV7-9 to TRBJ2-2; D might be TRBD1 (5 bases). There are 16 residues in the CDR3. Germline loops: CDR1 SEHNR, CDR2 FQNEAQ (reference sequence). The V end was cut by 5 bases, the J end by 0 bases, with 13 bases between. The CDR3 loop is CASSPPRTTNTGELFF. CDR3 nucleotides: TGTGCCAGCAGCCCCCCGAGGACAACGAACACCGGGGAGCTGTTTTTT.

The chain links TRBV18 to TRBJ2-1; possibly TRBD1 for D (5 bases). The V and J ends lost 6 bases and 8 bases respectively, with 20 bases between them. This CDR3 has 15 residues. Germline CDR1 reads KGHSH; CDR2 reads LQKENI. The CDR3 bases are TGTGCCAGCTCCGTGGGGCAGGGTGCTGGCGATGAGCAGTTCTTC. The encoded protein is CASSVGQGAGDEQFF.

The CDR3 reads CASSGGLPDTQYF. CDR3 nucleotide sequence: TGTGCCAGTAGCGGGGGGCTCCCAGATACGCAGTATTTT. V usage is TRBV19 and J usage is TRBJ2-3; possibly TRBD2 for D (7 bases). The germline V gene has CDR1 LNHDA and CDR2 SQIVND (reference sequence). The CDR3 runs 13 residues. The germline V and J ends were trimmed by 6 bases and 4 bases, with 11 bases remaining between them. Complete variable domain (other parts from reference TRBV19 and TRBJ2-3): DGGITQSPKYLFRKEGQNVTLSCEQNLNHDAMYWYRQDPGQGLRLIYYSQIVNDFQKGDIAEGYSVSREKKESFPLTVTSAQKNPTAFYLCASSGGLPDTQYFGPGTRLTVL.

This chain connects TRBV2 to TRBJ1-4, with D perhaps TRBD1 (6 bases). The CDR3 has 14 residues. The V and J ends lost 7 bases and 4 bases respectively, with 13 bases between them. Germline V gene sequence: CDR1 SNHLY, CDR2 FYNNEI. Here the CDR3 reads CASISTGLNEKLFF. The CDR3 DNA reads as TGTGCCAGCATAAGTACAGGGCTTAATGAAAAACTGTTTTTT.

The count of this clone is one. The J gene is TRBJ1-1, the V gene TRBV15, with D possibly TRBD1 on 6 matching bases. This CDR3 comprises 14 residues. V lost 5 bases to trimming and J lost 7 bases, with 17 bases between them. Germline CDR1 and CDR2: LNHNV and YYDKDF (reference sequence). This CDR3 reads CATSPALQGYEAFF. The CDR3 region has the DNA TGTGCCACCAGCCCCGCCTTACAGGGCTATGAAGCTTTCTTT.

The chain has TRBV7-9 and TRBJ2-7, with 8 bases aligning to TRBD2. The CDR3 is 15 amino acids. Germline V gene lookup returns CDR1 SEHNR and CDR2 FQNEAQ (reference sequence). Losses at the gene ends were 4 bases for V and 5 bases for J; bases not matched to a gene: 10. The CDR3 nucleotides read TGTGCCAGCAGCTCCCGCGGTAGCGGGAACGACGAGCAGTACTTC. Its protein product is CASSSRGSGNDEQYF.

J is TRBJ1-6 and V is TRBV27; 7 bases are a match to TRBD1. CDR1 MNHEY and CDR2 SMNVEV come from the germline V gene (reference sequence). The CDR3 contains 13 residues. The trim removed 6 bases at V and 10 bases at J, leaving 6 bases unmatched. CDR3 loop: CASRRQGRSPLHF. In DNA, the CDR3 is TGTGCCAGCAGAAGACAGGGACGGTCACCCCTCCACTTT.

This clone was counted many times. The gene calls are TRBV2 and TRBJ1-5; TRBD1 matches at 7 bases. In germline, CDR1 is SNHLY, CDR2 FYNNEI. V lost 8 bases to trimming and J lost 9 bases; unmatched junction nucleotides: 7. CDR3 length equals 12 residues. In DNA form, the CDR3 reads TGTGCCAGCCGGGACAGATTTGGGCCCCAGCATTTT. Protein sequence: CASRDRFGPQHF.

The rearrangement uses TRBV10-3 and TRBJ2-1; 8 bases are a match to TRBD2. This CDR3 region has 15 residues. Germline trimming cut 2 bases from V and 4 bases from J; bases unmatched to any gene: 4. Per the germline V gene, CDR1 is ENHRY and CDR2 is SYGVKD. The CDR3 sequence is CAISEGLAAYNEQFF. The DNA for the CDR3 is TGTGCCATCAGTGAGGGACTAGCCGCTTACAATGAGCAGTTCTTC.

This clone was detected a few times. An end of the junction does not agree with germline; a read error may underlie this. This chain uses TRBV6-5 with TRBJ1-4; D is perhaps TRBD1 (6 bases). The germline gives CDR1 MNHEY, CDR2 SVGAGI. The CDR3 sequence is 14 residues long. CDR3 nucleotide sequence: TGTGCCAGCAGTCACTCAGGACAGAATGAAAAACTGTTTTTT. It is translated as CASSHSGQNEKLFF.

The chain employs TRBV21-1 and TRBJ2-7; the table's D call, TRBD2, was not checked against the DNA. TRBV21-1 is described as a pseudogene. The CDR3 runs 12 residues. The CDR3 nucleotides are TGTGTCTTACGGGGGGCCTCCTACGAGCAGTACTTC. Amino acids: CVLRGASYEQYF.

The CDR3 loop reads CASGLPKAGVGTSGYEQYF. The CDR3, as DNA: TGTGCTAGTGGTTTGCCTAAAGCAGGGGTAGGGACTAGCGGCTACGAGCAGTACTTC. The chain uses TRBV12-5 and TRBJ2-7; 11 nucleotides match TRBD2. Trimming took 2 bases from V and 3 from J; bases not matched to a gene: 15. Germline values: CDR1 LGHNT, CDR2 FRNRAP. The CDR3 has 19 amino acids.

This clone was seen a few times. The V gene is TRBV6-6, the J gene TRBJ1-6; 9 bases fit TRBD1. Germline CDR1 and CDR2: MNHNY and SVGAGI (reference sequence). The CDR3 loop spans 15 amino acids. J gave up 7 bases and V 0 bases, and 1 base lay outside the gene matches. In DNA form, the CDR3 reads TGTGCCAGCAGTTACTCCGGACAGGGGAATTCACCCCTCCACTTT. It yields the protein CASSYSGQGNSPLHF.

This clone was observed a few times. The V and J genes are TRBV19 and TRBJ2-3; 7 bases align to TRBD1. The CDR3 runs to 14 residues. Germline loops: CDR1 LNHDA, CDR2 SQIVND (reference sequence). Germline trimming cut 5 bases from V and 5 bases from J; bases unmatched to any gene: 7. The DNA for the CDR3 is TGTGCCAGTAGTGTCGGACAGGCGCAAGATACGCAGTATTTT. This translates into CASSVGQAQDTQYF.

Worth noting for this clone: At one end the junction does not follow the germline gene, possibly because of a read error. This rearrangement joins TRBV30 to TRBJ2-4, with D possibly TRBD2 on 6 matching bases. CDR3 length: 14 residues. The V gene's germline CDR1 is GTSNPN and CDR2 SVGIG (reference sequence). CDR3 sequence: CALGDLRYKNSQYF. The CDR3 DNA reads as TGTGCCTTAGGGGACTTAAGATACAAAAACAGTCAGTACTTC.

The chain carries TRBV2 and TRBJ2-5; D gene ambiguous. Trimming left V 1 base short and J 2 bases short, with 8 bases between. The CDR3 has 14 residues. Germline V gene data show CDR1 as SNHLY and CDR2 as FYNNEI. For the CDR3, the DNA is TGTGCCAGCAGTGAAGTGGCGGAACAAGAGACCCAGTACTTC. Encoded protein: CASSEVAEQETQYF.